These 25 T cell receptor beta chains came from one sample sequenced in a study of blood T cell repertoires in COVID-19. Generated by immunoSEQ multiplex PCR, the TCRdb table keeps only in-frame clones and is missing some. This table holds tens of thousands of clones, more than 60% found once. Sample: peripheral blood. The origin of the receptors is a man between 60 and 70 years old with acute or convalescent COVID-19.

In DNA, the CDR3 is TGCGCCAGCAGCCCCCTAGTAGCGGGGTTGTACAATGAGCAGTTCTTC. Translation gives CASSPLVAGLYNEQFF. This chain uses TRBV5-1 with TRBJ2-1, with 8 bases lining up with TRBD2. There are 16 residues in the CDR3. CDR1 and CDR2 from the germline V gene are SGHRS and YFSETQ. With 4 bases clipped from V and 4 bases from J, the junction kept 10 bases outside the gene matches.

This chain joins TRBV6-6 and TRBJ2-2; the match to TRBD2 covers 9 bases. Germline values: CDR1 MNHNY, CDR2 SVGAGI (reference sequence). V was pared by 6 bases and J by 4 bases, with 6 bases of the junction left unmatched. This CDR3 region has 15 residues. The DNA for the CDR3 is TGTGCCAGCAGCCGATTAGCGGGAGTCACCGGGGAGCTGTTTTTT. Its protein product is CASSRLAGVTGELFF.

The rearrangement links TRBV7-9 to TRBJ2-1; 9 bases align to TRBD2. The CDR3 extends over 16 amino acids. Germline loops: CDR1 SEHNR, CDR2 FQNEAQ (reference sequence). V lost 2 bases and J lost 6; bases outside the gene matches: 8. The CDR3 DNA follows: TGTGCCAGCAGCTTATGGCGTAGCGGGAGCGCCAATGAGCAGTTCTTC. Translating it yields CASSLWRSGSANEQFF.

This clone has a handful of counts. V and J are TRBV27 and TRBJ2-3, with 8 positions matching TRBD1. V dropped 5 bases and J dropped 5; count of bases not matched to a gene: 6. The germline V gene has CDR1 MNHEY and CDR2 SMNVEV (reference sequence). The CDR3 has 14 amino acids. The chain's CDR3 is CASSPRQGLDTQYF. CDR3 nucleotide sequence: TGTGCCAGCAGTCCCCGACAGGGGTTAGATACGCAGTATTTT.

This clone was detected once. The chain joins TRBV24-1 to TRBJ1-2; D is unresolved. Per the germline V gene, CDR1 is KGHDR and CDR2 is SFDVKD. The germline V and J ends were trimmed by 5 bases and 7 bases, with 13 bases remaining between them. There are 13 residues in the CDR3. CDR3: CATSGSAESGYTF. The DNA of the CDR3 is TGTGCCACCAGTGGTTCGGCGGAGTCTGGCTACACCTTC.

The V call is TRBV5-1, the J call TRBJ2-1; D is possibly TRBD2 (5 bases). Trimming took 3 bases from V and 10 from J, leaving 20 bases between them. This CDR3 comprises 15 residues. Germline V gene lookup returns CDR1 SGHRS and CDR2 YFSETQ. This CDR3 reads CASSSGPSEAYEQFF. The CDR3 DNA sequence: TGCGCCAGCAGCTCAGGACCGTCGGAGGCTTACGAGCAGTTCTTC.

V and J are TRBV4-2 and TRBJ2-5, with D possibly TRBD2 on 7 matching bases. Germline loops: CDR1 LGHNA, CDR2 YNFKEQ. With 1 base removed from V and 3 bases from J, the gap between germline ends came to 12 bases. The CDR3 extends over 15 amino acids. CDR3 residues: CASSQGGLAEETQYF. The CDR3 DNA follows: TGTGCCAGCAGCCAAGGGGGGCTAGCGGAAGAGACCCAGTACTTC.

The chain uses TRBV18 and TRBJ2-1; the match to TRBD2 covers 8 bases. V lost 4 bases, J lost 2 bases, and 4 bases stayed unmatched. The germline V gene has CDR1 KGHSH and CDR2 LQKENI. The CDR3 runs to 15 residues. The DNA for the CDR3 is TGTGCCAGCTCACAAAAGCGGGAGACCTACAATGAGCAGTTCTTC. This encodes CASSQKRETYNEQFF.

The chain joins TRBV25-1 to TRBJ1-6; TRBD1 aligns across 7 bases. The CDR3 is made up of 14 amino acids. In germline, CDR1 is MGHDK, CDR2 SYGVNS. Losses at the gene ends were 7 bases for V and 9 bases for J; bases not matched to a gene: 9. The CDR3 spells CASNSGTAISPLHF. The CDR3 DNA is TGTGCCAGCAATTCCGGGACAGCAATTTCACCCCTCCACTTT.

The chain combines TRBV7-2 with TRBJ2-5, with D tentatively TRBD2 (6 bases). CDR3 size: 13 residues. Germline lookup yields CDR1 SGHTA and CDR2 FQGNSA. Deletions cut 2 bases from V and 4 bases from J, with 8 bases between. As DNA, the CDR3 is TGTGCCAGCAGCTTAAATAGCGGAGAGACCCAGTACTTC. This sequence encodes CASSLNSGETQYF.

This rearrangement joins TRBV7-9 to TRBJ2-7, with D possibly being TRBD1 (5 bases). V was pared by 1 base and J by 5 bases, with 6 bases between. CDR3 length: 12 residues. Germline V CDR1 and CDR2: SEHNR, FQNEAQ (reference sequence). This CDR3 reads CASSLGGDEQYF. For the CDR3, the DNA is TGTGCCAGCAGCTTAGGGGGCGACGAGCAGTACTTC.

V is TRBV5-1 and J is TRBJ1-1; weak D call: TRBD1 (5 bases). Trimming pared 7 bases from V and 3 bases from J, leaving 19 bases between. CDR3 size: 15 residues. Germline V lookup: CDR1 SGHRS, CDR2 YFSETQ. The CDR3 bases are TGCGCCAGCGCCCTCAACTGGGGCGGGGACACTGAAGCTTTCTTT. Encoded protein: CASALNWGGDTEAFF.

The J gene is TRBJ2-1, the V gene TRBV7-9, with D tentatively TRBD2 (7 bases). The CDR3 loop spans 16 amino acids. CDR1 SEHNR and CDR2 FQNEAQ come from the germline V gene (reference sequence). Trimming cost V 2 bases and J 8 bases, with 19 bases left between them. The CDR3 protein is CASSLMAGAVGHEQFF. The CDR3 DNA is TGTGCCAGCAGCTTAATGGCGGGGGCCGTAGGGCATGAGCAGTTCTTC.

The chain couples TRBV19 to TRBJ2-5; the match to TRBD2 covers 14 bases. The ends lost 5 bases at V and 4 bases at J; junction bases unmatched: 6. Per the germline V gene, CDR1 is LNHDA and CDR2 is SQIVND (reference sequence). The CDR3 contains 16 residues. The CDR3 DNA reads as TGTGCCAGTAGTTCCCGACTAGCGGGGGGGGCAGAGACCCAGTACTTC. It specifies CASSSRLAGGAETQYF. Together with reference TRBV19 and TRBJ2-5, the CDR3 gives the full variable domain: DGGITQSPKYLFRKEGQNVTLSCEQNLNHDAMYWYRQDPGQGLRLIYYSQIVNDFQKGDIAEGYSVSREKKESFPLTVTSAQKNPTAFYLCASSSRLAGGAETQYFGPGTRLLVL.

This clone came up a few times. The V call is TRBV27, the J call TRBJ2-1; unclear D gene. Germline assignment: CDR1 MNHEY and CDR2 SMNVEV (reference sequence). V was shortened by 7 bases and J by 2 bases, with 9 bases between the two germline ends. The CDR3 spans 13 residues. CDR3 DNA sequence: TGTGCCAGCACCAGTTTCCCCTACAATGAGCAGTTCTTC. Protein product: CASTSFPYNEQFF.

There are a few counts of this clone. This chain links TRBV7-3 with TRBJ2-2; 8 positions match TRBD1. This CDR3 comprises 17 residues. Germline assignment: CDR1 SGHTA and CDR2 FQGTGA. Germline trimming cut 5 bases from V and 6 bases from J; bases unmatched to any gene: 14. Written as DNA, the CDR3 is TGTGCCAGCAGCCTCAACGGACTGCAGGGGGCGTCCGGGGAGCTGTTTTTT. Protein product: CASSLNGLQGASGELFF.

The genes are TRBV5-1 and TRBJ2-2; D is possibly TRBD1 (6 bases). CDR1 and CDR2 (germline): SGHRS, YFSETQ. This CDR3 is built from 15 residues. V was cut by 4 bases and J by 5 bases, with 15 bases left in between. In DNA form, the CDR3 reads TGCGCCAGCAGCCCGGACGGGACATATACCGGGGAGCTGTTTTTT. This codes for CASSPDGTYTGELFF.

This sequence joins TRBV7-2 and TRBJ2-5; D is possibly TRBD1 (5 bases). V was cut by 5 bases and J by 2 bases, with 12 bases left in between. The CDR3 totals 14 residues. Germline V gene sequence: CDR1 SGHTA, CDR2 FQGNSA. As DNA, the CDR3 is TGTGCCAGCAGCAGCCGACAGACTCAAGAGACCCAGTACTTC. Protein sequence: CASSSRQTQETQYF.

The genes are TRBV19 and TRBJ2-3; 10 bases match TRBD2. CDR1 and CDR2 (germline): LNHDA, SQIVND (reference sequence). This CDR3 is 16 amino acids long. The V segment lost 7 bases and the J segment 3 bases; nucleotides outside the gene matches: 10. The CDR3 sequence is CASTTSGPAGTDTQYF. The CDR3 DNA is TGTGCCAGTACGACTAGCGGGCCCGCCGGGACAGATACGCAGTATTTT.

V and J are TRBV11-2 and TRBJ2-7; the D is unclear. V was trimmed by 6 bases and J by 8 bases, leaving 20 bases between them. CDR3 size: 14 residues. The V gene's germline CDR1 is SGHAT and CDR2 FQNNGV. CDR3 nucleotides: TGTGCCAGCAGGGCTTATACTACACCGCGACAGCAGTACGTC. Translated: CASRAYTTPRQQYV.

V gene TRBV5-1 combines with J gene TRBJ2-3, with D possibly being TRBD1 (6 bases). Germline assignment: CDR1 SGHRS and CDR2 YFSETQ. This CDR3 comprises 17 residues. V was shortened by 4 bases and J by 1 base, with 19 bases between the two germline ends. This chain's CDR3 is CASSETPQGSGTDTQYF. CDR3 DNA sequence: TGCGCCAGCAGCGAAACACCCCAGGGGTCGGGCACAGATACGCAGTATTTT.

V and J are TRBV19 and TRBJ2-1, with 9 bases aligning to TRBD1. The junction had 12 bases not matched to a gene; V was cut back by 9 bases and J by 9 bases. This CDR3 region has 14 residues. Germline CDR1 is LNHDA and CDR2 is SQIVND (reference sequence). Here the CDR3 reads CASNRDRESFEQFF. DNA for the CDR3: TGTGCCAGCAACCGGGACAGGGAGAGTTTTGAGCAGTTCTTC.

This rearrangement joins TRBV5-1 to TRBJ2-7, with D possibly being TRBD1 (6 bases). Germline CDR1 and CDR2: SGHRS and YFSETQ. This CDR3 is 14 amino acids long. Trimming cost V 7 bases and J 2 bases, with 16 bases left between them. The DNA for the CDR3 is TGCGCCAGCCGCGCACCGGACAGAACCTACGAGCAGTACGTC. It is translated as CASRAPDRTYEQYV.

The chain combines TRBV7-8 with TRBJ1-5; the D is unclear. In germline, CDR1 is SGHVS, CDR2 FQNEAQ. V was cut by 5 bases and J by 5 bases, with 16 bases left in between. This CDR3 has 15 residues. CDR3 in DNA: TGTGCCAGCAGCCAGAACGGGGTAGACGATCAGCCCCAGCATTTT. The encoded protein is CASSQNGVDDQPQHF.

The chain is built from TRBV9 and TRBJ1-2; D not resolved. This CDR3 is built from 14 residues. V was pared by 0 bases and J by 1 base, with 7 bases between. Per the germline V gene, CDR1 is SGDLS and CDR2 is YYNGEE. CDR3 protein: CASSVGPVNYGYTF. CDR3 in DNA: TGTGCCAGCAGCGTAGGCCCAGTTAACTATGGCTACACCTTC.